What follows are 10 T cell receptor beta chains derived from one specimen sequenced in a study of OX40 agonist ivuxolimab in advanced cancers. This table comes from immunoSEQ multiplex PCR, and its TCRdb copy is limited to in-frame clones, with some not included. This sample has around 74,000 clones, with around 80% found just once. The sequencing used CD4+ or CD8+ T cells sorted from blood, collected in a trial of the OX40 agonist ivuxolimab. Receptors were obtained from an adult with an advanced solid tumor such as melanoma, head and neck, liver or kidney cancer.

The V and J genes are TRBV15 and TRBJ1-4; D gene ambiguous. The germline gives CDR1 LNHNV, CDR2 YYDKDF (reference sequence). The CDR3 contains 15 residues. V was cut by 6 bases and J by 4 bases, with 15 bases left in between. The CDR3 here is CATRDPGASNEKLFF. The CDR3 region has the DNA TGTGCCACCAGGGACCCGGGAGCCAGTAATGAAAAACTGTTTTTT.

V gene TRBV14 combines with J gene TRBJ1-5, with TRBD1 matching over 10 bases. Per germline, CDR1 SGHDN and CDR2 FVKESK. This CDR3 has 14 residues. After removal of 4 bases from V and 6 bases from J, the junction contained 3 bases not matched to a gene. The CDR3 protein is CASSRQGAGQPQHF. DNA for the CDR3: TGTGCCAGCAGCCGACAGGGGGCAGGTCAGCCCCAGCATTTT.

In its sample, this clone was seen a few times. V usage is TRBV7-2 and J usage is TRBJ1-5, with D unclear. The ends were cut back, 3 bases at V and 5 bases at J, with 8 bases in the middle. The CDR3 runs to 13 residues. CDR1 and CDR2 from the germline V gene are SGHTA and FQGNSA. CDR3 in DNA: TGTGCCAGCAGCTTTTTCTCTGATCAGCCCCAGCATTTT. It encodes CASSFFSDQPQHF.

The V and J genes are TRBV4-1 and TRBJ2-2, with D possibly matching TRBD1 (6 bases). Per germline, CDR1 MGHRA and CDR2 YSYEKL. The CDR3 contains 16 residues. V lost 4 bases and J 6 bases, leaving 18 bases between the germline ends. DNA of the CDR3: TGCGCCAGCAGCCCAAGGCGGCCAGGGGACGCCGGGGAGCTGTTTTTT. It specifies CASSPRRPGDAGELFF.

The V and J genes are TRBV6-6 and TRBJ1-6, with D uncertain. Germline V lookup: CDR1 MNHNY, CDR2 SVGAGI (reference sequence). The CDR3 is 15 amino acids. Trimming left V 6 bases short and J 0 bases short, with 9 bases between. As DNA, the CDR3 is TGTGCCAGCAGGGCAGAAAGCTCCTATAATTCACCCCTCCACTTT. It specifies CASRAESSYNSPLHF.

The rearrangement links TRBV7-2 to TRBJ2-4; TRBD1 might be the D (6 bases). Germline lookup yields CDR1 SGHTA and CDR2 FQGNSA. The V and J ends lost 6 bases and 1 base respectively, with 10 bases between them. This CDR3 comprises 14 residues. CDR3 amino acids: CASRGRGAKNIQYF. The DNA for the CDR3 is TGTGCCAGCAGGGGCAGGGGCGCCAAAAACATTCAGTACTTC. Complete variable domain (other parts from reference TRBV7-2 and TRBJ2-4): GAGVSQSPSNKVTEKGKDVELRCDPISGHTALYWYRQSLGQGLEFLIYFQGNSAPDKSGLPSDRFSAERTGGSVSTLTIQRTQQEDSAVYLCASRGRGAKNIQYFGAGTRLSVL.

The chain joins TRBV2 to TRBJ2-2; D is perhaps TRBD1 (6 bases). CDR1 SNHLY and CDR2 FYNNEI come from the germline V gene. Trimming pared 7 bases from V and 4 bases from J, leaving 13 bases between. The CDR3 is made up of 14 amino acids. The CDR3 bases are TGTGCCAGCACCGAAGGGACATTCACCGGGGAGCTGTTTTTT. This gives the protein CASTEGTFTGELFF.

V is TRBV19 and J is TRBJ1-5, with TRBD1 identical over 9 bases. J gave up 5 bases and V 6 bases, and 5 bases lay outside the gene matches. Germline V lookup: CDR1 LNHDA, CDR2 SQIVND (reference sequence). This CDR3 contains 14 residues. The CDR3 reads CASSGQGRHQPQHF. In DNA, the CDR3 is TGTGCCAGTAGCGGACAGGGGCGTCATCAGCCCCAGCATTTT.

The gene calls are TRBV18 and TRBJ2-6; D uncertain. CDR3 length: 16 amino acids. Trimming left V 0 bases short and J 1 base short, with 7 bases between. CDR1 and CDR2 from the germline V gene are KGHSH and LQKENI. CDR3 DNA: TGTGCCAGCTCACCACCTGTTCTGTCTGGGGCCAACGTCCTGACTTTC. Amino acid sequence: CASSPPVLSGANVLTF.

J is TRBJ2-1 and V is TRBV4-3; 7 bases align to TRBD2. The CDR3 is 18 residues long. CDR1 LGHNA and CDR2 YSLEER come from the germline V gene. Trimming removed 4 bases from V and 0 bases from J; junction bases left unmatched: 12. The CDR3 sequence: CASSPRFWRDYSYNEQFF. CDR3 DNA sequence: TGCGCCAGCAGCCCCCGTTTTTGGCGGGACTACTCCTACAATGAGCAGTTCTTC.